Here is one T cell receptor beta chain with its context. V dropped 5 bases and J dropped 5 bases, with 15 bases sitting between them. The CDR3 extends over 14 amino acids. This record comes from a study of T-cell memory formation after mild COVID-19. TCRdb reanalysed the 5' RACE reads using MiXCR and keeps one entry per CDR3 protein. The sample carries 250,000 to 300,000 distinct CDR3 sequences, roughly 18% recorded once. Sequenced sample: PBMCs or a T cell subset sorted from them (not recorded which). The gene calls are TRBV12-3 or TRBV12-4 and TRBJ1-1; D possibly corresponds to TRBD1 (6 bases). This TCR derives from a man younger than 35 who had mild COVID-19 (a few samples of this study predate the infection). Cell type and time point are not known. The CDR3 spells CASSPRGAVTEAFF. As DNA, the CDR3 is TGTGCCAGCAGTCCACGGGGGGCTGTGACTGAAGCTTTCTTT.